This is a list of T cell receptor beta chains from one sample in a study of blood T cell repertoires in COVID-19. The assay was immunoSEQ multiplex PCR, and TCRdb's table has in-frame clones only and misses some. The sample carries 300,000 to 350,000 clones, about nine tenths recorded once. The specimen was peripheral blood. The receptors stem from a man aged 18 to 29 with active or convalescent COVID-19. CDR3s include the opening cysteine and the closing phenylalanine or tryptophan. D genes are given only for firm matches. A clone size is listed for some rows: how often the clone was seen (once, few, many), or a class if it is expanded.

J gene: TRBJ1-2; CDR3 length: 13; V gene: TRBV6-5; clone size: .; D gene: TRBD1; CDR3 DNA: TGTGCCAGCAGTCCGACAGGGGAAACAGGCTACACCTTC; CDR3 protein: CASSPTGETGYTF
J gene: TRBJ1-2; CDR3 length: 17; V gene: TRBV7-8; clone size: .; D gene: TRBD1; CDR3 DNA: TGTGCCAGCAGCCTACCCAGGGGGCCCATCCTAGACTATGGCTACACCTTC; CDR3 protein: CASSLPRGPILDYGYTF
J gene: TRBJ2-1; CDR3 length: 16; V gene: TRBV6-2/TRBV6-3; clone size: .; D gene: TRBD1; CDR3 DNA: TGTGCCAGCAGTCACCCCGGGACAGGGGTTTTCTATGAGCAGTTCTTC; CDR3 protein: CASSHPGTGVFYEQFF
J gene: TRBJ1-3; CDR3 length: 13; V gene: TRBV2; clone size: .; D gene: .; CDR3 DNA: TGTGCCAGCAACGGTGCTGGTGGAAACACCATATATTTT; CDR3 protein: CASNGAGGNTIYF
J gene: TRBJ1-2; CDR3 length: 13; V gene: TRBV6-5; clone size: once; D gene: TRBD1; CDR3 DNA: TGTGCCAGCAGATTCCGGACAGGCCATGGCTACACCTTC; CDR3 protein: CASRFRTGHGYTF
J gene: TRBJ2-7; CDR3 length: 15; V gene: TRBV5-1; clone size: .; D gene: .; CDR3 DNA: TGCGCCAGCAGCCTTCGGGAGCCCTCCTCCTACGAGCAGTACTTC; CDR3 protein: CASSLREPSSYEQYF
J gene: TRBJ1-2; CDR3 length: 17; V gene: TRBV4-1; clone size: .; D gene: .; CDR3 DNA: TGCGCCAGCAGCCAAGAAGTCAGTGTGGGGCCTCTCTATGGCTACACCTTC; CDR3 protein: CASSQEVSVGPLYGYTF
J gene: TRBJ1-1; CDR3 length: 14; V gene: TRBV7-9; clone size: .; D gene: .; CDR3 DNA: TGTGCCAGCAGCTCCTGGGAGGGGAACACTGAAGCTTTCTTT; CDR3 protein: CASSSWEGNTEAFF
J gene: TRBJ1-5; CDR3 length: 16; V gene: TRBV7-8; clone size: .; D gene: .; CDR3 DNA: TGTGCCAGCAGCTTAGCTTCCAGGGTTATCAATCAGCCCCAGCATTTT; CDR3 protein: CASSLASRVINQPQHF
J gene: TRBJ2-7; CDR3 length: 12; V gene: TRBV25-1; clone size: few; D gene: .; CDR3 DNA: TGTGCCAGCAGTGAATCGAGGGGGGAGCAGTACTTC; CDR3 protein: CASSESRGEQYF
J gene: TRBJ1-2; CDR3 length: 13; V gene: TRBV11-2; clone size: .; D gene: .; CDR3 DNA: TGTGCCAGCAGCTTAGGGGGGGACTATGGCTACACCTTC; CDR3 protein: CASSLGGDYGYTF
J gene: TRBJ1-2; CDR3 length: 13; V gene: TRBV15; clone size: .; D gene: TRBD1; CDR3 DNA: TGTGCCACCACCCCAGGGGGATTCTATGGCTACACCTTC; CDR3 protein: CATTPGGFYGYTF
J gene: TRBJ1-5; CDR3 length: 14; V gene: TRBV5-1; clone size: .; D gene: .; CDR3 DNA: TGCGCCAGCAGCTTGGTCTCCGGGGGGCAGCCCCAGCATTTT; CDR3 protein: CASSLVSGGQPQHF
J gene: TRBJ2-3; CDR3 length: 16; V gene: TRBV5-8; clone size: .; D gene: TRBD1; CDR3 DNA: TGTGCCAGCAGACGTGGGACAGCAAGAAGCACAGATACGCAGTATTTT; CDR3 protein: CASRRGTARSTDTQYF
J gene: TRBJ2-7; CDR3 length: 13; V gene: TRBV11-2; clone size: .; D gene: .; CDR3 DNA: TGTGCCAGCGGCCGGGACTGGAACTACGAGCAGTACTTC; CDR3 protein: CASGRDWNYEQYF
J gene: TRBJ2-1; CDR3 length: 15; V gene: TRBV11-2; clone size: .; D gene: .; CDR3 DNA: TGTGCCAGCAGCTCGGACCGGGGTTCCTACAATGAGCAGTTCTTC; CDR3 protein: CASSSDRGSYNEQFF